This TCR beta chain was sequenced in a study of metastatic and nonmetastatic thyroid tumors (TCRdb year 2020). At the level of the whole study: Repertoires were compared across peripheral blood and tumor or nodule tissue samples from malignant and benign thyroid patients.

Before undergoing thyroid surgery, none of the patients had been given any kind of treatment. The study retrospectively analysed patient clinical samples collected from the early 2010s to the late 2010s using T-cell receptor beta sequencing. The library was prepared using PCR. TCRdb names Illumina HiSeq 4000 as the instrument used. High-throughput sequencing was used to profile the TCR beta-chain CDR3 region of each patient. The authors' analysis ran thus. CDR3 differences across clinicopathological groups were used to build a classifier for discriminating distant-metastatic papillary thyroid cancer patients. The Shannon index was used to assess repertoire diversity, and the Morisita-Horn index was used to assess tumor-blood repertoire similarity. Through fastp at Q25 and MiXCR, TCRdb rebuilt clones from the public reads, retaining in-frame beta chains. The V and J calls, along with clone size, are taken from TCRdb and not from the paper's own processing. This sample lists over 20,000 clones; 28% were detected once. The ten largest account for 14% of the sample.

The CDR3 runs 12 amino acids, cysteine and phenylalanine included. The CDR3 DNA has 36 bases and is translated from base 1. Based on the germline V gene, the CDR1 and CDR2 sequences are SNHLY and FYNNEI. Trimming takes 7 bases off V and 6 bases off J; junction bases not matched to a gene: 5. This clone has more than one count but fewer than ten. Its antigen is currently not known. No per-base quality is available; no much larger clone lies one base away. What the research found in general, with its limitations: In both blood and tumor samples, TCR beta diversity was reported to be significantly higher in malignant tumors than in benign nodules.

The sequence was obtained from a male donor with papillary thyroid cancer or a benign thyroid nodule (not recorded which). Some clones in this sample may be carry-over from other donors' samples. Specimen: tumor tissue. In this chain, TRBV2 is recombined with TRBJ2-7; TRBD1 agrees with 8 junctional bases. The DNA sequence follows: TGTGCCAGCACGCAGGGGGCTGGCGAGCAGTACTTC. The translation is CASTQGAGEQYF.